A single sample is the source of the 30 T cell receptor beta chains below, sequenced in a study of control samples from healthy donors and cancer patients. The assay was immunoSEQ multiplex PCR, and TCRdb's table has in-frame clones only and misses some. Of roughly 64,000 clones in the sample, 90% are singletons; the top ten hold roughly 1.2%. The specimen was PBMCs. The receptors were sampled from a woman in her 50s with colorectal cancer.

The rearrangement links TRBV15 to TRBJ1-1; D is perhaps TRBD1 (6 bases). CDR3 length equals 14 residues. The V end lost 1 base, the J end lost 4 bases, and 10 bases lay between the germline ends. Looked up from germline, CDR1 is LNHNV and CDR2 is YYDKDF (reference sequence). The DNA of the CDR3 is TGTGCCACCAGCAGAGTGGGGGCGGGCACTGAAGCTTTCTTT. Its protein product is CATSRVGAGTEAFF. Full variable domain (rest looked up from reference TRBV15 and TRBJ1-1): DAMVIQNPRYQVTQFGKPVTLSCSQTLNHNVMYWYQQKSSQAPKLLFHYYDKDFNNEADTPDNFQSRRPNTSFCFLDIRSPGLGDTAMYLCATSRVGAGTEAFFGQGTRLTVV.

V usage is TRBV5-6 and J usage is TRBJ2-5; no firm D call. This CDR3 region has 16 residues. Trimming cost V 0 bases and J 0 bases, with 12 bases left between them. Germline CDR1 and CDR2: SGHDT and YYEEEE. CDR3 sequence: CASSLVTERYQETQYF. Written as DNA, the CDR3 is TGTGCCAGCAGCTTGGTCACCGAACGGTACCAAGAGACCCAGTACTTC.

This rearrangement joins TRBV7-9 to TRBJ2-3, with 11 bases fitting TRBD1. This CDR3 region has 16 residues. Germline CDR1 is SEHNR and CDR2 is FQNEAQ (reference sequence). Trimming at V came to 4 bases and at J to 1 base, leaving 4 bases not matched to a gene. CDR3 nucleotide sequence: TGTGCCAGCAGCTCCGGACAGGGGGCTCGCACAGATACGCAGTATTTT. Residues: CASSSGQGARTDTQYF.

The chain combines TRBV19 with TRBJ1-5; 9 bases match TRBD1. Germline V gives CDR1 LNHDA, CDR2 SQIVND (reference sequence). Trimming removed 3 bases from V and 4 bases from J; junction bases left unmatched: 4. This CDR3 comprises 15 residues. The CDR3 coding sequence is TGTGCCAGTAGTATTGGGACAGGGAATAATCAGCCCCAGCATTTT. Translated: CASSIGTGNNQPQHF.

Only a few counts were recorded for this clone. V and J are TRBV19 and TRBJ1-3; the D gene is possibly TRBD1 (5 bases). CDR1 and CDR2 (germline): LNHDA, SQIVND (reference sequence). The CDR3 has 20 residues. V lost 1 base to trimming and J lost 0 bases, with 22 bases between them. CDR3 amino acids: CASSIGRRATQRGSGNTIYF. CDR3 sequence (DNA): TGTGCCAGTAGTATAGGCCGCCGAGCCACCCAGAGGGGCTCTGGAAACACCATATATTTT. The whole variable domain, filled in from reference TRBV19 and TRBJ1-3, reads DGGITQSPKYLFRKEGQNVTLSCEQNLNHDAMYWYRQDPGQGLRLIYYSQIVNDFQKGDIAEGYSVSREKKESFPLTVTSAQKNPTAFYLCASSIGRRATQRGSGNTIYFGEGSWLTVV.

The V gene is TRBV18, the J gene TRBJ1-2; D is undetermined. CDR1 is KGHSH and CDR2 is LQKENI in the germline V gene. V was shortened by 5 bases and J by 2 bases, with 6 bases between the two germline ends. CDR3 length equals 12 residues. CDR3 amino acids: CASSWGNYGYTF. CDR3 nucleotide sequence: TGTGCCAGCTCATGGGGAAACTATGGCTACACCTTC.

The chain has TRBV21-1 and TRBJ2-7; TRBD2 reflects the table's D call only, with no check against the DNA. TRBV21-1 is reported as a pseudogene. The CDR3 totals 17 residues. The CDR3 DNA reads as TGTGCCAGCAGCAAAGCGCTTCGGGTAAGTGGGTCCTACGAGCAGTACTTC. It yields the protein CASSKALRVSGSYEQYF.

The chain recombines TRBV10-3 with TRBJ1-5; maybe TRBD1 (6 bases). There are 13 residues in the CDR3. Per germline, CDR1 ENHRY and CDR2 SYGVKD. V gave up 5 bases and J gave up 4 bases, with 9 bases separating them. The CDR3 nucleotides are TGTGCCATCAGTAGGGGGGAAAATCAGCCCCAGCATTTT. Amino acid sequence: CAISRGENQPQHF.

The chain combines TRBV7-3 with TRBJ2-3, with a weak D call TRBD2 (6 bases). This CDR3 comprises 14 residues. Germline CDR1 and CDR2: SGHTA and FQGTGA. Trimming took 4 bases from V and 2 from J, leaving 10 bases between them. CDR3 loop: CASSSGTYTDTQYF. The CDR3 DNA reads TGTGCCAGCAGCTCCGGGACTTACACAGATACGCAGTATTTT. The complete variable domain, with remaining parts taken from reference TRBV7-3 and TRBJ2-3, reads GAGVSQTPSNKVTEKGKYVELRCDPISGHTALYWYRQSLGQGPEFLIYFQGTGAADDSGLPNDRFFAVRPEGSVSTLKIQRTERGDSAVYLCASSSGTYTDTQYFGPGTRLTVL.

V and J are TRBV19 and TRBJ2-7, with D perhaps matching TRBD2 (6 bases). This CDR3 spans 15 amino acids. V was shortened by 4 bases and J by 7 bases, with 20 bases between the two germline ends. Germline lookup yields CDR1 LNHDA and CDR2 SQIVND (reference sequence). As DNA, the CDR3 is TGTGCCAGTAGTAGACTAGTTGGGGCGGCTGGAGAGCAGTACTTC. This translates into CASSRLVGAAGEQYF.

This chain joins TRBV30 and TRBJ1-2; 9 bases fit TRBD1. J gave up 7 bases and V 2 bases, and 5 bases lay outside the gene matches. Germline-derived CDR1 and CDR2 are GTSNPN and SVGIG (reference sequence). The CDR3 spans 13 residues. The CDR3 spells CAWSLGQGSGYTF. The CDR3 nucleotides are TGTGCCTGGAGTCTTGGACAGGGGTCTGGCTACACCTTC.

The gene calls are TRBV7-8 and TRBJ2-3; maybe TRBD1 (5 bases). CDR1 is SGHVS and CDR2 is FQNEAQ in the germline V gene. Trimming left V 6 bases short and J 9 bases short, with 16 bases between. This CDR3 has 13 amino acids. The CDR3 coding sequence is TGTGCCAGCAGGGGGCGATACGTGGTCACGCAGTATTTT. As protein: CASRGRYVVTQYF. Looking up the rest from reference TRBV7-8 and TRBJ2-3 gives the full variable domain: GAGVSQSPRYKVAKRGQDVALRCDPISGHVSLFWYQQALGQGPEFLTYFQNEAQLDKSGLPSDRFFAERPEGSVSTLKIQRTQQEDSAVYLCASRGRYVVTQYFGPGTRLTVL.

The chain uses TRBV5-1 and TRBJ2-7, with 11 bases identical to TRBD2. The length of the CDR3 is 14 residues. CDR1 SGHRS and CDR2 YFSETQ come from the germline V gene. V lost 3 bases to trimming and J lost 4 bases; unmatched junction nucleotides: 3. The DNA for the CDR3 is TGCGCCAGCAGCTGGGGGACTAGCGGATACGAGCAGTACTTC. It translates to CASSWGTSGYEQYF.

The chain is built from TRBV12-5 and TRBJ2-2; D not certain. Germline V CDR1 and CDR2: LGHNT, FRNRAP. The CDR3 is 14 residues long. Deletions cut 4 bases from V and 7 bases from J, with 13 bases between. DNA of the CDR3: TGTGCTAGTGGTTCCTACGGGTTTGGCGGGGAGCTGTTTTTT. Translation: CASGSYGFGGELFF.

The chain employs TRBV6-1 and TRBJ2-1, with D perhaps matching TRBD2 (6 bases). V was shortened by 2 bases and J by 5 bases, with 10 bases between the two germline ends. Looked up from germline, CDR1 is MNHNS and CDR2 is SASEGT. The CDR3 spans 14 residues. CDR3 sequence (DNA): TGTGCCAGCAGTGAATCGGGACTGAACAATGAGCAGTTCTTC. Translating it yields CASSESGLNNEQFF.

The V and J genes are TRBV5-1 and TRBJ2-7; TRBD1 is a possible D gene (5 bases). The V gene's germline CDR1 is SGHRS and CDR2 YFSETQ. Trimming removed 4 bases at V and 2 bases at J, with 13 bases between. CDR3 length: 14 amino acids. CDR3 nucleotide sequence: TGCGCCAGCAGCATCATGACAGAACCCTACGAGCAGTACTTC. Translated, it gives CASSIMTEPYEQYF.

This chain joins TRBV27 and TRBJ2-7; no clear D gene. The CDR3 contains 12 residues. Germline CDR1 MNHEY, CDR2 SMNVEV (reference sequence). Trimming took 6 bases from V and 3 from J, leaving 9 bases between them. The CDR3 region is CASRSQGYEQYF. CDR3 bases: TGTGCCAGCAGATCCCAAGGCTACGAGCAGTACTTC.

The chain has TRBV29-1 and TRBJ1-2, with D maybe TRBD1 (5 bases). The CDR3 extends over 17 amino acids. Deletions cut 3 bases from V and 5 bases from J, with 25 bases between. Per the germline V gene, CDR1 is SQVTM and CDR2 is ANQGSEA. CDR3 loop: CSVEGDLDARSEYGYTF. The CDR3 DNA reads TGCAGCGTTGAGGGGGACTTAGACGCTCGCTCCGAATATGGCTACACCTTC.

The V call is TRBV27, the J call TRBJ1-1; 8 positions agree with TRBD1. The V gene's germline CDR1 is MNHEY and CDR2 SMNVEV (reference sequence). The CDR3 has 15 residues. The junction had 7 bases not matched to a gene; V was cut back by 6 bases and J by 1 base. This chain's CDR3 is CASREQGGQNTEAFF. As DNA, the CDR3 is TGTGCCAGCAGAGAACAGGGGGGCCAGAACACTGAAGCTTTCTTT.

The J gene is TRBJ1-1, the V gene TRBV6-6; D is unclear. V was pared by 6 bases and J by 0 bases, with 17 bases between. Per germline, CDR1 MNHNY and CDR2 SVGAGI (reference sequence). The CDR3 covers 16 residues. The CDR3 region has the DNA TGTGCCAGCAGGACGAAGCAAGAGAGTATGAACACTGAAGCTTTCTTT. Amino acid sequence: CASRTKQESMNTEAFF.

The J gene is TRBJ1-1, the V gene TRBV5-1; D ambiguous. The germline V gene encodes CDR1 SGHRS and CDR2 YFSETQ. The germline V and J ends were trimmed by 0 bases and 5 bases, with 8 bases remaining between them. The CDR3 runs 13 residues. CDR3 in DNA: TGCGCCAGCAGCTTGGGGGAGTATACTGAAGCTTTCTTT. Protein: CASSLGEYTEAFF.

This clone showed up just a few times. This chain links TRBV28 with TRBJ2-7; D not certain. The V end lost 2 bases, the J end lost 4 bases, and 3 bases lay between the germline ends. The CDR3 is 11 amino acids. Germline values: CDR1 MDHEN, CDR2 SYDVKM. The CDR3 coding sequence is TGTGCCAGCAGTTTAGAGTACGAGCAGTACTTC. Its protein product is CASSLEYEQYF. The full variable domain, with the rest looked up from reference TRBV28 and TRBJ2-7, is DVKVTQSSRYLVKRTGEKVFLECVQDMDHENMFWYRQDPGLGLRLIYFSYDVKMKEKGDIPEGYSVSREKKERFSLILESASTNQTSMYLCASSLEYEQYFGPGTRLTVT.

This clone was counted a single time. The chain joins TRBV27 to TRBJ2-1; 7 bases match TRBD2. Germline CDR1 and CDR2: MNHEY and SMNVEV (reference sequence). V lost 5 bases to trimming and J lost 3 bases; unmatched junction nucleotides: 13. This CDR3 spans 17 amino acids. Here the CDR3 DNA reads TGTGCCAGCAGTCAAAGAGCCCCTACTAGCGTCTACAATGAGCAGTTCTTC. Protein product: CASSQRAPTSVYNEQFF.

CDR3 sequence: CASAVSGSGTETQYF. The CDR3 DNA is TGTGCCAGCGCGGTTAGCGGGAGCGGAACGGAGACCCAGTACTTC. The chain recombines TRBV7-9 with TRBJ2-5; 9 bases line up with TRBD2. CDR1 and CDR2 from the germline V gene are SEHNR and FQNEAQ (reference sequence). The CDR3 is made up of 15 amino acids. After removal of 8 bases from V and 5 bases from J, the junction contained 12 bases not matched to a gene.

The chain combines TRBV27 with TRBJ1-6; TRBD1 is a possible D gene (6 bases). The CDR3 spans 16 residues. In germline, CDR1 is MNHEY, CDR2 SMNVEV (reference sequence). V was trimmed by 6 bases and J by 3 bases, leaving 15 bases between them. This CDR3 reads CASRTAGVLYNSPLHF. CDR3 DNA: TGTGCCAGCAGAACAGCAGGGGTCCTCTATAATTCACCCCTCCACTTT.

The V gene is TRBV6-5, the J gene TRBJ1-1, with D unresolved. The V and J ends lost 8 bases and 8 bases respectively, with 12 bases between them. The CDR3 is made up of 11 amino acids. Germline V gene lookup returns CDR1 MNHEY and CDR2 SVGAGI. This CDR3 is CASAREVEAFF. The DNA for the CDR3 is TGTGCCAGCGCGAGGGAAGTGGAAGCTTTCTTT.

The chain carries TRBV2 and TRBJ1-3, with 8 bases fitting TRBD1. The CDR3 has 14 amino acids. The J segment lost 3 bases and the V segment lost 8 bases, leaving 6 bases of the junction unmatched. Germline lookup yields CDR1 SNHLY and CDR2 FYNNEI. CDR3 sequence: CASLEDRDGNTIYF. The CDR3, as DNA: TGTGCCAGCTTAGAGGACAGGGATGGAAACACCATATATTTT.

The rearrangement links TRBV15 to TRBJ2-1; no reliable D call. Trimming shortened V by 3 bases and J by 6 bases, and 9 bases separated the two germline ends. In germline, CDR1 is LNHNV, CDR2 YYDKDF (reference sequence). The CDR3 is made up of 13 amino acids. The CDR3 spells CATSSLWGNEQFF. The CDR3 DNA reads as TGTGCCACCAGCAGCCTATGGGGCAATGAGCAGTTCTTC.

This chain uses TRBV29-1 with TRBJ2-7; 10 bases are shared with TRBD2. Trimming removed 6 bases from V and 1 base from J; junction bases left unmatched: 3. The CDR3 has 13 amino acids. Germline CDR1 reads SQVTM; CDR2 reads ANQGSEA. As DNA, the CDR3 is TGCAGCGTCTCTAGCGGGGGTTCCTACGAGCAGTACTTC. Residues: CSVSSGGSYEQYF.

The chain combines TRBV2 with TRBJ2-5, with a weak D call TRBD2 (5 bases). Germline V gene sequence: CDR1 SNHLY, CDR2 FYNNEI. The CDR3 covers 13 residues. Trimming left V 4 bases short and J 2 bases short, with 8 bases between. The CDR3 sequence: CASSGGRQETQYF. The CDR3 bases are TGTGCCAGCAGTGGAGGGAGACAAGAGACCCAGTACTTC.